The T cell receptor beta chain described here comes from a study of CD8+CD57+ T cells in acquired aplastic anemia. CDR3 and TCR beta VDJ profiling relied on a genomic DNA template. TCRdb reanalysed the reads using MiXCR and keeps one entry per CDR3 protein. The sample has under 350,000 distinct CDR3 sequences, 45% to 65% seen once. The authors sequenced patients whose flow cytometry had shown CD8+CD57+ cell expansion. The V segment lost 3 bases and the J segment 1 base; nucleotides outside the gene matches: 3. The CDR3 consists of 16 residues. Germline CDR1 reads LNHDA; CDR2 reads SQIVND (reference sequence).

The chain is built from TRBV19 and TRBJ2-6; 7 positions match TRBD1. Sequencing input: sorted CD4+, CD8+, or CD8+CD57+ T cells (not recorded which) from PBMCs. The TCR comes from a human donor with aplastic anemia. For the CDR3, the DNA is TGTGCCAGTAGTATCTGGGGACAGTCTGGGGCCAACGTCCTGACTTTC. Translated: CASSIWGQSGANVLTF.